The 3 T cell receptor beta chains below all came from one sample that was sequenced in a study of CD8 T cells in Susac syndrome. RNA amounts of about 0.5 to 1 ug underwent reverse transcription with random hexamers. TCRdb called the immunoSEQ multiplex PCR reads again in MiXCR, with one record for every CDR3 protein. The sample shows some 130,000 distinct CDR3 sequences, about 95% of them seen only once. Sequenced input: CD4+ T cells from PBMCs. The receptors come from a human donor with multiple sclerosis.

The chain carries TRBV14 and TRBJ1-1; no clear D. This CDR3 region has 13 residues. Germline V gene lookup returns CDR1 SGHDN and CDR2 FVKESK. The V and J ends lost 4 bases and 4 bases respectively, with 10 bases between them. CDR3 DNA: TGTGCCAGCAGCCTAACACTGGGCACTGAAGCTTTCTTT. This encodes CASSLTLGTEAFF.

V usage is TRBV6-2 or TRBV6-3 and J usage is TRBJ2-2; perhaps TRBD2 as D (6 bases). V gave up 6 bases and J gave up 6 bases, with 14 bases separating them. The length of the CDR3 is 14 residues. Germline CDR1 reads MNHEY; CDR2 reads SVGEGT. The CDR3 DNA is TGTGCCAGCAGGAACGCGGGGCCTTCCGGGGAGCTGTTTTTT. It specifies CASRNAGPSGELFF.

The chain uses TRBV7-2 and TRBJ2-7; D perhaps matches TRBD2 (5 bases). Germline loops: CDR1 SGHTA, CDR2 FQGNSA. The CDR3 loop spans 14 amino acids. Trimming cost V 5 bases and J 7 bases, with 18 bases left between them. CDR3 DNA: TGTGCCAGCAGCACTACTCCCCCCGGGAATGAGCAGTACTTC. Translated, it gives CASSTTPPGNEQYF.